This T cell receptor beta chain derives from a study of T cells in Graves' hyperthyroidism and ophthalmopathy (dated by TCRdb to about 2019). At the level of the whole study: Peripheral blood samples were taken at the time of initial diagnosis, prior to any treatment. To identify distinguishing TCR V-J signatures, a discovery cohort of around 98 patients was used, comprising fewer than 45 with Graves' ophthalmopathy and 57 with stable Graves' hyperthyroidism. Whether ophthalmopathy could be predicted prospectively was tested in an independent validation cohort made up of 18 hyperthyroidism patients plus 17 patients who later progressed to ophthalmopathy. For training and testing, the 100 or so patients in the discovery cohort were randomly divided in a 7:3 ratio. Thyroid tissue and blood T-cell repertoires from over 5 Graves' hyperthyroidism patients were also compared in the study. Once sampling was done, hyperthyroidism patients were given methimazole at a starting dose of 30 mg daily, whereas ophthalmopathy patients were given high-dose intravenous methylprednisolone. The paper describes TCR Vbeta CDR3 sequencing of about 140 peripheral blood samples, made up of 43 ophthalmopathy patients, some 80 hyperthyroidism patients and roughly 17 progressor patients. What the work shows at the level of the full study, not this receptor alone: A 13 V-J signature model separated ophthalmopathy from stable hyperthyroidism, with roughly 88% sensitivity and about 81% specificity in cross-validation and 80%/75% in testing. Sample size was not statistically predetermined, and investigators were not blinded to group allocation. During validation, the model predicted progression to ophthalmopathy a median of roughly 7.1 months ahead of onset, with around 71% sensitivity and 72.22% specificity. Most expanded thyroid clonotypes (frequency above 0.001) were also detected in blood, suggesting blood repertoires may reflect thyroid immune responses.

Amplification of TCR beta CDR3 regions was carried out from RNA transcripts. For the first round of RT-PCR on the TCR CDR3, the HTBI primer set was used together with the Qiagen OneStep RT-PCR kit. The libraries were constructed in a second round of multiplex PCR and then size-selected and purified. Paired-end sequencing of the libraries was performed with 100 bp reads on an Illumina HiSeq2000. The study's own analysis went as follows. SOAPnuke was used to process the raw data, throwing out any read that contained adapters or uncalled bases, had a mean Phred below 15, or lacked an exact constant-primer or identifier match. High-quality paired reads were merged using COPE v1.2.5, and each unique nucleotide sequence was defined as a clonotype. MiTCR v1.1 was used to align clonotypes to the IMGT TRBV, TRBD and TRBJ reference segments. Analysis was restricted to V-J combinations with a frequency above 0.0001, which covered 99% to 99.2% of repertoires. A TCS score was defined as the ratio of F50 (clonal expansion) to E x V (chaos), with BLOSUM62-based TCRdist applied between CDR3 peptides within each V-J. Welch's t-statistics and random forest reduced around 520 V-J features to 10 to 15, which were used in a naive Bayes classifier (R e1071). TCRdb passed the public sequencing reads through fastp at Q25 and MiXCR, retaining productive beta sequences. Entries are consolidated by CDR3 protein sequence, retaining the most common genes and DNA. The V and J calls reflect TCRdb's pipeline rather than the authors' work. The sample table holds roughly 660,000 distinct CDR3 sequences, of which roughly a sixth were seen once. Around 16% of the sample comes from the top ten.

Stable Graves' hyperthyroidism was defined as no progression to ophthalmopathy during 18 months of follow-up. Hyperthyroidism patients were newly diagnosed, with disease duration under 2 months, and aged 18 to 65 years. Patients with uncontrolled infections, other autoimmune diseases, pregnancy or lactation were excluded. Diagnoses were established on the basis of clinical symptoms, serum thyroxine and TRAb, thyroid ultrasound, and orbital computed tomography. PBMCs were isolated from about 10 ml of fresh peripheral blood by Ficoll-Paque density gradient centrifugation. Trizol reagent was used to extract total RNA, and RNA quality was then checked on an Agilent 2100 Bioanalyzer. V lost 1 base and J lost 10 bases; the stretch between them is 13 bases long. As encoded in the germline V gene, CDR1 is WSHSY while CDR2 is SAAADI. The CDR3 holds 13 amino acids from the cysteine to the phenylalanine. The read is trimmed to its CDR3 DNA, 39 bases read in frame from base 1.

As for this clonotype: It has no known antigen specificity. The input lacks base qualities; no much larger clone sits a single base away.

The chain links TRBV10-2 with TRBJ1-1; the D gene is perhaps TRBD1, on 5 matching bases. The sequenced sample was blood. The TCR originated in a man aged 45-65 years with Graves' hyperthyroidism. The CDR3 sequence is CASSELAREGAFF. The sequenced DNA: TGCGCCAGCAGTGAGTTGGCCAGGGAAGGAGCTTTCTTT.